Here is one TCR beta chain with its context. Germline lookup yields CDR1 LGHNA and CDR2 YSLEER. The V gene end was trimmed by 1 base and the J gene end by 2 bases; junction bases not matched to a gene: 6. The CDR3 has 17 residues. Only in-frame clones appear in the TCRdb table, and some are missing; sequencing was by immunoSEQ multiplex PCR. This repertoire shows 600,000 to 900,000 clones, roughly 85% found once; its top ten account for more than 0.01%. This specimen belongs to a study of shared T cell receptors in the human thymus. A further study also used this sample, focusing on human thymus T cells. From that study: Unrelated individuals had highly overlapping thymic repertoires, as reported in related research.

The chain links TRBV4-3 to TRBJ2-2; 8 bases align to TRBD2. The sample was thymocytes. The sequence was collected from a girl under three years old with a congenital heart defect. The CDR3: CASSQGGTSVNTGELFF. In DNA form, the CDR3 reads TGCGCCAGCAGCCAAGGAGGGACTAGTGTTAACACCGGGGAGCTGTTTTTT.